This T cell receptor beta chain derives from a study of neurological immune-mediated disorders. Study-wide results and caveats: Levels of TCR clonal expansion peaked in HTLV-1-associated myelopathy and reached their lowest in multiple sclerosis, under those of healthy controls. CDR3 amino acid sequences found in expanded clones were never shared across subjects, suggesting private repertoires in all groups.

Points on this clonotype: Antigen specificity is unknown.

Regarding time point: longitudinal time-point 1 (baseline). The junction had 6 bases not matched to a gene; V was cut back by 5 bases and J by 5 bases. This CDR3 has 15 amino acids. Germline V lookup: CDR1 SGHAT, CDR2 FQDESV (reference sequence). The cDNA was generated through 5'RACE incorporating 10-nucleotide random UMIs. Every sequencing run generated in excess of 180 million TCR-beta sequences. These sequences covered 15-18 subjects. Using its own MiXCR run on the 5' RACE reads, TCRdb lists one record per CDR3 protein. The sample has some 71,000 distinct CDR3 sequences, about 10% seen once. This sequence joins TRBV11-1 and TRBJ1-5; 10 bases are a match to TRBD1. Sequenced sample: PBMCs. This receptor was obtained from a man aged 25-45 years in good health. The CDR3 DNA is TGTGCCAGCAGCCCTGACAGGGGGCCCGATCAGCCCCAGCATTTT. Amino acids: CASSPDRGPDQPQHF.